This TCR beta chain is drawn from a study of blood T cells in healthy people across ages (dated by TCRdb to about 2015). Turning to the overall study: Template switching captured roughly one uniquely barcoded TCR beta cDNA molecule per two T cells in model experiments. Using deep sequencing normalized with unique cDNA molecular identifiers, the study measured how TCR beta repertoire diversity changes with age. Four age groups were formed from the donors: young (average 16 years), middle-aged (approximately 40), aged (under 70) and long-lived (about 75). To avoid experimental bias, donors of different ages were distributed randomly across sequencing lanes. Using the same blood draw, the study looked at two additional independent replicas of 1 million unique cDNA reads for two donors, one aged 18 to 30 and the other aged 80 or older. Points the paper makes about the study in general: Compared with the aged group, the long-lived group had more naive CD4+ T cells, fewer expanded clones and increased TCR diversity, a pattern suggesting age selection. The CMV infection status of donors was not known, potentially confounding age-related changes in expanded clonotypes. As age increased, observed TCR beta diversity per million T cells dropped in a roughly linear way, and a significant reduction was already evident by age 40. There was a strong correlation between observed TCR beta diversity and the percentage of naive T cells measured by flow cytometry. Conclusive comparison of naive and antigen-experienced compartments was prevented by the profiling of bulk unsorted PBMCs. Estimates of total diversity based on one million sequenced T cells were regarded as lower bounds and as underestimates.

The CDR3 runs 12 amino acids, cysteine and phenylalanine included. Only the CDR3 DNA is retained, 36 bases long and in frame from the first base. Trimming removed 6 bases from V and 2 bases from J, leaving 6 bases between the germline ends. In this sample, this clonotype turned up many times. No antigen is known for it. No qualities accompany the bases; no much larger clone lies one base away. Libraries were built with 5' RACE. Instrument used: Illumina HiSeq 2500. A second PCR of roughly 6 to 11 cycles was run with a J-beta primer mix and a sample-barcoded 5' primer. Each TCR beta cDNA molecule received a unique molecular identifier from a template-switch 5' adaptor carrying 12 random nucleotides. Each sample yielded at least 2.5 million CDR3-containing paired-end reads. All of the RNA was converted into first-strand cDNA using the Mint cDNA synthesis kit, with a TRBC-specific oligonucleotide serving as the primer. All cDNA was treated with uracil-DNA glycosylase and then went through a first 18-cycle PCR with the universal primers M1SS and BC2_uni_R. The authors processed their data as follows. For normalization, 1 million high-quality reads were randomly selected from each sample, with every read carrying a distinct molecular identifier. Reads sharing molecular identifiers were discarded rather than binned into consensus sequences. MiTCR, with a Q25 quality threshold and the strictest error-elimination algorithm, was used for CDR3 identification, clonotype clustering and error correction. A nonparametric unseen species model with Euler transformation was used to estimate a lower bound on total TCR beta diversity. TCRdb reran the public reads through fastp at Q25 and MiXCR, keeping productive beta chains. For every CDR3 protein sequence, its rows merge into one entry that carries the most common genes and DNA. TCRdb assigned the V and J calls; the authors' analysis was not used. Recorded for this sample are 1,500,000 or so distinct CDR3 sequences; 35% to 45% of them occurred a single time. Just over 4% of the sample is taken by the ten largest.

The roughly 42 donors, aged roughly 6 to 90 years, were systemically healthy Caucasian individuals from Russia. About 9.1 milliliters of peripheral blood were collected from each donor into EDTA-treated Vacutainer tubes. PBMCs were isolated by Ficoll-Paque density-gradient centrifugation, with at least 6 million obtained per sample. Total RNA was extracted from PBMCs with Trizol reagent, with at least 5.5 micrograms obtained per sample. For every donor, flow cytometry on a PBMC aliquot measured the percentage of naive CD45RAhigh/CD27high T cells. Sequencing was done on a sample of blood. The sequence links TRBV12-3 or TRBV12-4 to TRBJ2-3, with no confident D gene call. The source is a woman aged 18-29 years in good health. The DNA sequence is TGTGCCAGCAGCATTAACACAGATACGCAGTATTTT. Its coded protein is CASSINTDTQYF.